This TCR beta chain is drawn from a study of CD8 T cells in Susac syndrome. Reverse transcription of roughly 0.45 to 1 ug RNA used random hexamers. Using its own MiXCR run on the immunoSEQ multiplex PCR reads, TCRdb lists one record per CDR3 protein. The repertoire holds 110,000 or so distinct CDR3 sequences, with about nine tenths as singletons. In blood CD8+ and CD4+ T cells, TCR beta underwent sequencing. The TEMRA cells underwent FACS enrichment, while the CD8+ and CD4+ T cells underwent negative isolation. The sample taken for sequencing was CD4+ T cells from PBMCs. The receptor was derived from a human donor in good health.

The CDR3 DNA is TGTGCCAGTAGTCGCGGACAGGGGCGAGCCGTTTGGGGAAATAGCAATCAGCCCCAGCATTTT. It codes for CASSRGQGRAVWGNSNQPQHF. The chain employs TRBV19 and TRBJ1-5; TRBD1 matches at 9 bases. Losses at the gene ends were 5 bases for V and 0 bases for J; bases not matched to a gene: 20. Germline CDR1 and CDR2: LNHDA and SQIVND (reference sequence). The CDR3 is 21 residues long. The full variable domain, in which reference TRBV19 and TRBJ1-5 provide the parts outside the CDR3, is DGGITQSPKYLFRKEGQNVTLSCEQNLNHDAMYWYRQDPGQGLRLIYYSQIVNDFQKGDIAEGYSVSREKKESFPLTVTSAQKNPTAFYLCASSRGQGRAVWGNSNQPQHFGDGTRLSIL.